This T cell receptor beta chain is drawn from a study of T cell clones after liver transplantation (dated by TCRdb to between 2018 and 2021). For the study in its entirety: The samples were obtained from ITN030ST, a randomized trial that attempted immunosuppression withdrawal within 2 years after liver transplantation. Donor-reactive T cell clones were identified by TCRbeta sequencing following a pre-transplant mixed lymphocyte reaction and were subsequently tracked in post-transplant blood. Third party-reactive TCRbeta sequences were also identified from pre-transplant MLRs to serve as an antigen-independent comparator for donor-reactive sequences. Three of the eight recipients were HCV-positive; the others were transplanted for non-autoimmune, non-viral indications. No induction therapy was given to the subjects, and standard immunosuppression was administered until randomization at 12-24 months post-transplant. Tolerance was defined as complete immunosuppression withdrawal for at least one year with no rise in liver enzymes beyond twice the upper limit of normal. Blood samples were taken pre-transplant, pre-randomization before withdrawal, and post-randomization after full withdrawal or failed withdrawal. Of the 8 liver transplant recipients making up the studied cohort, 3 were classified as tolerant and 5 as non-tolerant. Findings and caveats that apply to the study as a whole: A greater decline was seen for donor-reactive sequences than for third party-reactive sequences, suggesting partial antigen-specific deletion unrelated to withdrawal success. Low numbers of available donor cells limited the measurable donor-reactive repertoire in a couple of subjects. Circulating donor-reactive CD4 TCRbeta sequences fell significantly post-transplant in most of the 8 subjects, irrespective of tolerance or HCV status. Because no allograft tissue specimens were available, donor-reactive T cells may have migrated into the graft instead of being deleted. The conclusions were considered preliminary, being limited by small, heterogeneous patient numbers and non-standardized post-transplant time points. When repertoire turnover was taken into account, detection of donor-reactive sequences was significantly reduced in 7 of 8 subjects for CD4 and in 8 of 8 subjects for CD8.

From its cysteine to its phenylalanine, the CDR3 spans 16 amino acids. Only the CDR3 DNA is retained, 48 bases long and in frame from the first base. The germline V gene gives CDR1 as SGHTA and CDR2 as FQGTGA. V was cut back by 2 bases and J by 1 base, leaving a gap of 12 bases between them. With regard to this clone: Which antigen it targets is not known. Within one base of it there is no much larger clone, and no base qualities were kept.

Unstimulated PBMCs, after thawing, were stained for CD3, CD4 and CD8 and then FACS-sorted into CD3+CD4+ and CD3+CD8+ populations. All 8 studied subjects were randomized to immunosuppression withdrawal. The Qiagen DNeasy Blood and Tissue Kit was used to isolate genomic DNA. High-throughput TCRbeta CDR3 sequencing of frozen genomic DNA was performed by immunoSEQ, including PCR amplification, mapping, bias correction and internal controls. Per the source publication's procedure: Only productive rearrangements were retained, and each unique TCRbeta sequence was defined by its CDR3 nucleotide sequence together with its V and J gene. For a sequence to be called donor-reactive, it needed a frequency of at least 0.01% and at least 5-fold expansion in CFSE-low cells compared with unstimulated pre-transplant cells. Minimum frequency thresholds were set for each subject on the basis of the unstimulated sample with the lowest template count, so that a detection power of at least 90% was ensured. Repertoire turnover was measured by Jensen-Shannon divergence between the top 1000 TCRbeta sequences post- and pre-transplant. Two-sided Fisher's exact tests were used to test for changes in the detection of donor-reactive sequences. TCRdb limited this immuneACCESS table to in-frame rearrangements with V and J called. A share of clones is missing; checked studies link under half to unresolved V genes, and the rest is unexplained. V, J and clone size are taken as reported in that table, and D and trimming were inferred from the DNA itself. This sample is represented by roughly 100,000 clones; under 90% of them were singletons. About 2.8% of the sample is in the top ten clones.

The V and J segments used are TRBV7-3 and TRBJ1-5, with a tentative D gene TRBD1 over 5 matching bases. The sequenced sample was CD4+ T cells from blood, obtained around 44 months after liver transplant. This TCR was recovered from a human patient who received a liver transplant. Following transplantation, part of the T cell population may be supplied by the graft donor rather than the patient. The CDR3 reads as follows: CASSLFGGESNQPQHF. The DNA is TGTGCCAGCAGCTTATTCGGGGGAGAGAGCAATCAGCCCCAGCATTTT.